The 12 T cell receptor beta chains below come from one sample, sequenced in a study of blood T cell repertoires in COVID-19. Sequenced by immunoSEQ multiplex PCR; TCRdb stores in-frame clones only, minus some. The data show 150,000 or so clones, roughly 80% seen once. Material for sequencing was PBMCs or T cells enriched from blood (not recorded which). The receptor source for this set is a woman between 45 and 65 years old who had recovered from COVID-19.

This clone was detected a few times. The V call is TRBV7-9, the J call TRBJ1-6; D unclear. The CDR3 runs to 12 residues. V was cut by 3 bases and J by 7 bases, with 4 bases left in between. Looked up from germline, CDR1 is SEHNR and CDR2 is FQNEAQ (reference sequence). The CDR3: CASSFRNSPLHF. The DNA of the CDR3 is TGTGCCAGCAGCTTCCGGAATTCACCCCTCCACTTT.

The gene calls are TRBV15 and TRBJ1-6; 7 nucleotides match TRBD1. The junction had 8 bases not matched to a gene; V was cut back by 0 bases and J by 0 bases. Germline V gene data show CDR1 as LNHNV and CDR2 as YYDKDF (reference sequence). The length of the CDR3 is 19 residues. As DNA, the CDR3 is TGTGCCACCAGCAGAGATGCGGGACAGTCTAGCTCCTATAATTCACCCCTCCACTTT. Translation: CATSRDAGQSSSYNSPLHF.

The gene calls are TRBV2 and TRBJ2-7; 7 positions agree with TRBD1. In germline, CDR1 is SNHLY, CDR2 FYNNEI. V was pared by 9 bases and J by 3 bases, with 8 bases of the junction left unmatched. This CDR3 is built from 13 residues. CDR3 loop: CASARGTDYEQYV. The CDR3 region has the DNA TGTGCCAGTGCTAGGGGGACAGACTACGAGCAGTACGTC.

The chain links TRBV28 to TRBJ1-2; 8 nucleotides match TRBD1. Germline CDR1 and CDR2: MDHEN and SYDVKM. The V gene end was trimmed by 5 bases and the J gene end by 8 bases; junction bases not matched to a gene: 4. The CDR3 length is 12 residues. The CDR3 DNA sequence: TGTGCCAGCAGTCGAGGACAGGGCGGCTACACCTTC. The encoded protein is CASSRGQGGYTF.

In this sample, this clone turned up a few times. In DNA, the CDR3 is TGTGCCAGCAGCTTCGGGGGTTTGAATCAGCCCCAGCATTTT. Translated, it gives CASSFGGLNQPQHF. This chain links TRBV7-8 with TRBJ1-5; D might be TRBD1 (5 bases). Germline V gene data show CDR1 as SGHVS and CDR2 as FQNEAQ. V lost 3 bases, J lost 4 bases, and 10 bases lay in between. This CDR3 contains 14 residues.

The CDR3 region has the DNA TGTGCCAGCAGCCCGACGGCGCGGGGGGAGCAGTACTTC. Protein product: CASSPTARGEQYF. The chain uses TRBV9 and TRBJ2-7; 7 bases line up with TRBD2. Unmatched junction bases numbered 8, after V lost 4 bases and J lost 7 bases. The CDR3 spans 13 residues. Germline CDR1 is SGDLS and CDR2 is YYNGEE.

This chain connects TRBV3-1 (or the pseudogene TRBV3-2) to TRBJ1-4; 7 bases agree with TRBD1. Germline CDR1 reads LGHDT; CDR2 reads YNNKEL (reference sequence). The CDR3 consists of 13 residues. V shed 2 bases, J shed 10 bases, and the junction held 4 bases outside the gene matches. CDR3 DNA sequence: TGTGCCAGCAGCCAACAGGGGGGAGGAAAACTGTTTTTT. Its translation is CASSQQGGGKLFF.

The rearrangement uses TRBV28 and TRBJ1-2; D call uncertain. V dropped 7 bases and J dropped 4 bases, with 13 bases sitting between them. Germline V gene data show CDR1 as MDHEN and CDR2 as SYDVKM. This CDR3 is 13 amino acids long. The CDR3 nucleotides are TGTGCCAGCACCCTGGAGGGCAGCTATGGCTACACCTTC. Residues: CASTLEGSYGYTF.

This clone was counted at least ten times. This chain connects TRBV6-1 to TRBJ1-5, with a weak D call TRBD1 (5 bases). With 2 bases removed from V and 9 bases from J, the gap between germline ends came to 17 bases. CDR1 is MNHNS and CDR2 is SASEGT in the germline V gene. The CDR3 length is 15 residues. Here the CDR3 reads CASSEIVRAAWPQHF. CDR3 sequence (DNA): TGTGCCAGCAGTGAAATTGTCAGGGCCGCCTGGCCCCAGCATTTT.

DNA of the CDR3: TGTGCCAGCAGCTTTCAGGGGGTCCAAGAGACCCAGTACTTC. This codes for CASSFQGVQETQYF. V is TRBV7-2 and J is TRBJ2-5, with 7 positions matching TRBD1. This CDR3 is 14 amino acids long. J was trimmed by 1 base and V by 3 bases; bases with no gene match: 2. From germline, CDR1 is SGHTA and CDR2 FQGNSA.

The V gene is TRBV18, the J gene TRBJ1-4; D perhaps matches TRBD1 (5 bases). The length of the CDR3 is 15 residues. The germline V and J ends were trimmed by 5 bases and 0 bases, with 10 bases remaining between them. Germline assignment: CDR1 KGHSH and CDR2 LQKENI. CDR3 nucleotide sequence: TGTGCCAGCTCATCGGACATTGCAACTAATGAAAAACTGTTTTTT. Amino acids: CASSSDIATNEKLFF.

This chain uses TRBV10-3 with TRBJ2-7, with 9 bases fitting TRBD2. The junction had 3 bases not matched to a gene; V was cut back by 4 bases and J by 2 bases. The germline V gene has CDR1 ENHRY and CDR2 SYGVKD. The CDR3 covers 14 residues. CDR3 bases: TGTGCCATCAGTGTAGCTAGCGGGACCTACGAGCAGTACTTC. Translating it yields CAISVASGTYEQYF.